This T cell receptor beta chain came from a study of early T cells in non-severe SARS-CoV-2 infection. On the study more broadly: It was bulk RNA from unsorted whole blood that was sequenced, and the chains were unpaired.

The CDR3 is made up of 12 amino acids. Germline V lookup: CDR1 SQVTM, CDR2 ANQGSEA. V was clipped by 4 bases and J by 5 bases, with 8 bases between them. Unique molecular identifier tags were affixed to discrete cDNA molecules. TCRdb used MiXCR to reprocess the 5' RACE reads, holding one entry per CDR3 protein. The sample holds around 60,000 distinct CDR3 sequences; approximately 11% are singletons and the top ten take roughly a tenth. The study, taken as a whole, reports: Clonotype matching in VDJdb favored anti-spike CD8 responses and did not capture private and CD4 specificities.

Details on this clonotype: Antigen specificity is unknown.

The specimen sequenced was whole blood. The chain links TRBV29-1 to TRBJ2-2; D perhaps matches TRBD1 (5 bases). The receptor was isolated from an adult who was a healthcare worker with PCR-confirmed SARS-CoV-2 infection or an uninfected control (not recorded which). The CDR3 region is CSVVSGTGELFF. CDR3 nucleotides: TGCAGCGTTGTTTCAGGGACCGGGGAGCTGTTTTTT.